This T cell receptor beta chain derives from a study of vaccination and CD4 T cells after COVID-19. Across the whole study: Two doses of either BNT162b2 or mRNA-1273 vaccine went to participants.

Comments on this clonotype: Its specificity is not known.

As for time point: late sampling 161 to 241 days after vaccination in a few convalescent patients. Treatment defined: approximately nine-day PBMC culture with coronavirus spike peptide pools or control peptides (ViraFEST assay). An Oncomine TCR Beta short-read assay was used to sequence the DNA from cultured CD4+ T cells. TCRdb re-derived calls from the PCR reads in MiXCR, one entry per CDR3 protein. Of fewer than 30,000 distinct CDR3 sequences in the sample, less than 35% were seen once. CDR1 LNHNV and CDR2 YYDKDF come from the germline V gene (reference sequence). V lost 1 base and J lost 7, with 15 bases in between. The CDR3 totals 15 residues.

The material was CD4+ T cells from blood, cultured in vitro, obtained about 7 months after SARS-CoV-2 vaccination. The origin of this receptor is a human donor who had recovered from COVID-19. The chain is built from TRBV15 and TRBJ2-3; D perhaps matches TRBD2 (6 bases). CDR3 protein: CATSRARLVTNTQYF. The CDR3 bases are TGTGCCACCAGCAGAGCTCGACTAGTTACGAATACGCAGTATTTT.